The 28 T cell receptor beta chains given below trace back to one sample, sequenced in a study of blood T cell repertoires in COVID-19 (dated by TCRdb to about 2020). Library creation used the immunoSEQ multiplex PCR assay. Here the immuneACCESS table is served through TCRdb, limited to in-frame sequences with V and J called. Missing clones are a known gap in these copies; in checked studies unresolved V genes cover under half, and the rest lacks a known reason. Here the sample has about 160,000 clones; more than 75% occur a single time. The top ten clones comprise roughly a sixth of the sample. Input material: peripheral blood. The receptors derive from a man in his sixties with active or convalescent COVID-19.

V and J are TRBV19 and TRBJ1-6; weak D call: TRBD1 (6 bases). This CDR3 comprises 14 residues. Looked up from germline, CDR1 is LNHDA and CDR2 is SQIVND (reference sequence). The V gene lost 7 bases and the J gene lost 3 bases, with 10 bases spanning the gap. The DNA for the CDR3 is TGTGCCAGTAATGAGGACAGCTATAATTCACCCCTCCACTTT. Amino acids: CASNEDSYNSPLHF. The full variable domain, completed using reference TRBV19 and TRBJ1-6, is DGGITQSPKYLFRKEGQNVTLSCEQNLNHDAMYWYRQDPGQGLRLIYYSQIVNDFQKGDIAEGYSVSREKKESFPLTVTSAQKNPTAFYLCASNEDSYNSPLHFGNGTRLTVT.

V is TRBV24-1 and J is TRBJ1-4, with a tentative D call TRBD1 (5 bases). The germline V and J ends were trimmed by 7 bases and 0 bases, with 23 bases remaining between them. The CDR3 contains 19 residues. CDR1 and CDR2 (germline): KGHDR, SFDVKD. Written as DNA, the CDR3 is TGTGCCACCAGGACTGGGTCACTGACAGCCACCGCAACTAATGAAAAACTGTTTTTT. It translates to CATRTGSLTATATNEKLFF.

The chain links TRBV19 to TRBJ2-4; D gene unclear. The CDR3 totals 11 residues. Germline-derived CDR1 and CDR2 are LNHDA and SQIVND (reference sequence). Between the trimmed V and J ends, which lost 3 bases and 13 bases, there was a span of 10 bases. The CDR3 sequence: CASSIGAEQYF. The DNA for the CDR3 is TGTGCCAGTAGTATTGGTGCAGAACAGTACTTC.

The CDR3 spells CASSGITRSATDTQYF. In nucleotides, the CDR3 is TGTGCCAGCAGCGGGATAACTAGGAGTGCCACAGATACGCAGTATTTT. This chain links TRBV5-6 with TRBJ2-3; maybe TRBD2 (5 bases). Germline lookup yields CDR1 SGHDT and CDR2 YYEEEE. Trimming took 4 bases from V and 2 from J, leaving 17 bases between them. The CDR3 is made up of 16 amino acids.

The chain has TRBV7-2 and TRBJ2-2; 8 nucleotides agree with TRBD1. This CDR3 has 18 amino acids. CDR1 and CDR2 from the germline V gene are SGHTA and FQGNSA. V lost 5 bases and J lost 6; bases outside the gene matches: 17. The chain's CDR3 is CASSTSKGGQAYAGELFF. The CDR3 DNA reads TGTGCCAGCAGCACATCCAAGGGGGGACAGGCATACGCCGGGGAGCTGTTTTTT.

The V and J genes are TRBV5-6 and TRBJ1-1; D gene uncertain. The CDR3 covers 11 residues. CDR1 SGHDT and CDR2 YYEEEE come from the germline V gene. The V end lost 4 bases, the J end lost 3 bases, and 4 bases lay between the germline ends. Written as DNA, the CDR3 is TGTGCCAGCAGCCAGTACACTGAAGCTTTCTTT. It encodes CASSQYTEAFF.

V and J are TRBV7-6 and TRBJ1-1, with 7 bases lining up with TRBD1. The CDR3 extends over 15 amino acids. In germline, CDR1 is SGHVS, CDR2 FNYEAQ. The trim removed 5 bases at V and 1 base at J, leaving 7 bases unmatched. The CDR3 DNA is TGTGCCAGCAGCCCTCGACAGGGACCGAACACTGAAGCTTTCTTT. Amino acids: CASSPRQGPNTEAFF.

J is TRBJ2-1 and V is TRBV2, with D hard to call. V was shortened by 7 bases and J by 10 bases, with 8 bases between the two germline ends. Germline V gene sequence: CDR1 SNHLY, CDR2 FYNNEI. The CDR3 has 10 residues. The CDR3 DNA follows: TGTGCCAGCACCCTATGGGAGCAGTTCTTC. This gives the protein CASTLWEQFF. The whole variable domain, filled in from reference TRBV2 and TRBJ2-1, reads EPEVTQTPSHQVTQMGQEVILRCVPISNHLYFYWYRQILGQKVEFLVSFYNNEISEKSEIFDDQFSVERPDGSNFTLKIRSTKLEDSAMYFCASTLWEQFFGPGTRLTVL.

This chain connects TRBV4-1 to TRBJ2-3; D perhaps matches TRBD1 (5 bases). CDR1 and CDR2 (germline): MGHRA, YSYEKL. Between the trimmed V and J ends, which lost 2 bases and 6 bases, there was a span of 9 bases. The CDR3 runs 13 residues. The CDR3 region has the DNA TGCGCCAGCAGCCAATTGACAGCGGATACGCAGTATTTT. Amino acids: CASSQLTADTQYF.

This sequence joins TRBV2 and TRBJ1-6; 8 bases are a match to TRBD1. In germline, CDR1 is SNHLY, CDR2 FYNNEI. J lost 7 bases, V lost 5 bases, and 4 bases had no gene match. This CDR3 region has 14 residues. The CDR3 reads CASSWTGPNSPLHF. DNA of the CDR3: TGTGCCAGCAGTTGGACAGGGCCCAATTCACCCCTCCACTTT.

The sample holds one count of this clone. The chain uses TRBV13 and TRBJ2-5; 11 nucleotides match TRBD2. Trimming took 6 bases from V and 3 from J; bases not matched to a gene: 9. This CDR3 spans 16 amino acids. CDR1 PRHDT and CDR2 FYEKMQ come from the germline V gene (reference sequence). This CDR3 is CASSPRLAGPKETQYF. The CDR3 coding sequence is TGTGCCAGCAGTCCACGACTAGCGGGGCCCAAAGAGACCCAGTACTTC.

The CDR3 DNA reads TGTGCCAGCAGCCATTTTCAGATACAAGAGACCCAGTACTTC. Encoded protein: CASSHFQIQETQYF. The chain links TRBV3-1 (or the pseudogene TRBV3-2) to TRBJ2-5; D not certain. The V end was cut by 3 bases, the J end by 2 bases, with 10 bases between. Germline V gene lookup returns CDR1 LGHDT and CDR2 YNNKEL (reference sequence). The CDR3 contains 14 residues.

The chain couples TRBV13 to TRBJ1-2; weak D call: TRBD1 (6 bases). CDR1 is PRHDT, CDR2 FYEKMQ, per germline (reference sequence). V lost 4 bases to trimming and J lost 4 bases, with 10 bases between them. There are 13 residues in the CDR3. CDR3 in DNA: TGTGCCAGCAGCTCGACAGGCGTCTATGGCTACACCTTC. It codes for CASSSTGVYGYTF.

The chain joins TRBV7-2 to TRBJ1-3; 9 positions agree with TRBD1. With V trimmed by 5 bases and J by 0 bases, 8 bases remained unmatched. The CDR3 covers 17 residues. Germline values: CDR1 SGHTA, CDR2 FQGNSA. Written as DNA, the CDR3 is TGTGCCAGCAGCCCGGACAGGGGTTCGAGCTCTGGAAACACCATATATTTT. Protein sequence: CASSPDRGSSSGNTIYF.

This chain joins TRBV18 and TRBJ2-5, with D uncertain. The germline V gene has CDR1 KGHSH and CDR2 LQKENI. This CDR3 has 14 residues. Trimming removed 0 bases from V and 4 bases from J, with 9 bases in between. The DNA of the CDR3 is TGTGCCAGCTCACCACCGGCAGGCCGAGAGACCCAGTACTTC. This encodes CASSPPAGRETQYF.

Here the CDR3 reads CASSLLPQALQETQYF. DNA of the CDR3: TGTGCCAGCAGCTTATTGCCCCAAGCGCTTCAAGAGACCCAGTACTTC. The chain has TRBV7-2 and TRBJ2-5; no clear D. The CDR3 has 16 amino acids. The V end was cut by 2 bases, the J end by 2 bases, with 15 bases between. In germline, CDR1 is SGHTA, CDR2 FQGNSA.

The V and J genes are TRBV15 and TRBJ2-5; unclear D gene. This CDR3 comprises 14 residues. Germline-derived CDR1 and CDR2 are LNHNV and YYDKDF (reference sequence). Trimming pared 0 bases from V and 3 bases from J, leaving 8 bases between. CDR3 protein: CATSRDLQEETQYF. The CDR3 coding sequence is TGTGCCACCAGCAGAGATCTGCAGGAAGAGACCCAGTACTTC.

The genes are TRBV10-1 and TRBJ1-2, with a weak D call TRBD1 (5 bases). Germline-derived CDR1 and CDR2 are WNHNN and SYGVQD (reference sequence). This CDR3 contains 16 residues. V lost 3 bases and J lost 4, with 18 bases in between. DNA for the CDR3: TGCGCCAGCAGTGAAGGATCTGCAGGGAGGGGCTATGGCTACACCTTC. Its protein is CASSEGSAGRGYGYTF.

The chain couples TRBV5-1 to TRBJ2-1; 11 bases align to TRBD2. With 3 bases clipped from V and 4 bases from J, the junction kept 6 bases outside the gene matches. Germline loops: CDR1 SGHRS, CDR2 YFSETQ. The CDR3 covers 16 residues. The CDR3: CASSYSGTSGYNEQFF. The CDR3 region has the DNA TGCGCCAGCAGCTACTCCGGGACTAGCGGTTACAATGAGCAGTTCTTC. The complete variable domain, with remaining parts taken from reference TRBV5-1 and TRBJ2-1, reads KAGVTQTPRYLIKTRGQQVTLSCSPISGHRSVSWYQQTPGQGLQFLFEYFSETQRNKGNFPGRFSGRQFSNSRSEMNVSTLELGDSALYLCASSYSGTSGYNEQFFGPGTRLTVL.

This chain joins TRBV27 and TRBJ2-1; TRBD1 matches 9 bases. The V and J ends lost 7 bases and 8 bases, in that order; junction bases with no gene match: 9. The CDR3 is 14 residues long. CDR1 is MNHEY and CDR2 is SMNVEV in the germline V gene (reference sequence). For the CDR3, the DNA is TGTGCCAGCAAGAAACAGGGGGCTAGCCATGAGCAGTTCTTC. This encodes CASKKQGASHEQFF.

As regards this clone: Additional DNA sequences in this sample encode the identical CDR3. The rearrangement uses TRBV6-5 and TRBJ2-3, with 7 nucleotides matching TRBD2. The CDR3 runs 15 residues. The V segment lost 6 bases and the J segment 1 base; nucleotides outside the gene matches: 7. Germline CDR1 reads MNHEY; CDR2 reads SVGAGI. The CDR3 protein is CASRALAGGTDTQYF. CDR3 DNA sequence: TGTGCCAGCAGGGCTCTGGCGGGGGGCACAGATACGCAGTATTTT.

V is TRBV10-3 and J is TRBJ1-3; D gene ambiguous. Trimming removed 8 bases at V and 4 bases at J, with 15 bases between. CDR1 and CDR2 (germline): ENHRY, SYGVKD. The CDR3 covers 14 residues. CDR3 nucleotides: TGTGCCATCGGAAAGGGAGGCTCCGGAAACACCATATATTTT. It translates to CAIGKGGSGNTIYF.

This sequence joins TRBV5-1 and TRBJ1-1; tentative D call: TRBD1 (6 bases). V shed 3 bases and J shed 7 bases, with 13 bases lying between them. CDR3 length equals 13 residues. Germline CDR1 reads SGHRS; CDR2 reads YFSETQ. The CDR3 here is CASSSTGYLEAFF. In nucleotides, the CDR3 is TGCGCCAGCAGCTCTACAGGGTATCTTGAAGCTTTCTTT.

Here the CDR3 reads CASSPDRGNTGELFF. The CDR3 bases are TGCGCCAGCAGCCCGGACAGGGGTAACACCGGGGAGCTGTTTTTT. The genes are TRBV5-1 and TRBJ2-2, with 9 bases matching TRBD1. Germline CDR1 and CDR2: SGHRS and YFSETQ. Trimming at V came to 4 bases and at J to 2 bases, leaving 3 bases not matched to a gene. CDR3 length: 15 residues.

This chain connects TRBV3-1 (or the pseudogene TRBV3-2) to TRBJ1-1; D gene ambiguous. CDR1 is LGHDT and CDR2 is YNNKEL in the germline V gene (reference sequence). CDR3 size: 16 residues. Trimming took off 3 bases at V and 1 base at J, with 15 bases between the two ends. The CDR3, as DNA: TGTGCCAGCAGCCATAACCCCCTTGGAGAGAACACTGAAGCTTTCTTT. Its translation is CASSHNPLGENTEAFF.

The genes are TRBV6-2 or TRBV6-3 and TRBJ1-5; 8 bases fit TRBD1. V gave up 5 bases and J gave up 1 base; unmatched junction bases: 10. CDR1 and CDR2 from the germline V gene are MNHEY and SVGEGT. The CDR3 runs to 17 residues. CDR3 nucleotide sequence: TGTGCCAGCAGTCGCAGGCAGGGGGCGGTGAGCAATCAGCCCCAGCATTTT. This encodes CASSRRQGAVSNQPQHF.

The rearrangement uses TRBV25-1 and TRBJ1-2; perhaps TRBD1 as D (6 bases). CDR1 and CDR2 (germline): MGHDK, SYGVNS. The CDR3 is made up of 12 amino acids. V dropped 5 bases and J dropped 8 bases, with 12 bases sitting between them. Here the CDR3 reads CASSSIRGGYTF. The CDR3 region has the DNA TGTGCCAGCAGTTCCATCAGGGGCGGCTACACCTTC.

The chain recombines TRBV4-1 with TRBJ1-1; D uncertain. V was trimmed by 0 bases and J by 2 bases, leaving 7 bases between them. CDR1 MGHRA and CDR2 YSYEKL come from the germline V gene. This CDR3 has 14 residues. CDR3 in DNA: TGCGCCAGCAGCCAAGACGAGGGAAACACTGAAGCTTTCTTT. Its protein is CASSQDEGNTEAFF.